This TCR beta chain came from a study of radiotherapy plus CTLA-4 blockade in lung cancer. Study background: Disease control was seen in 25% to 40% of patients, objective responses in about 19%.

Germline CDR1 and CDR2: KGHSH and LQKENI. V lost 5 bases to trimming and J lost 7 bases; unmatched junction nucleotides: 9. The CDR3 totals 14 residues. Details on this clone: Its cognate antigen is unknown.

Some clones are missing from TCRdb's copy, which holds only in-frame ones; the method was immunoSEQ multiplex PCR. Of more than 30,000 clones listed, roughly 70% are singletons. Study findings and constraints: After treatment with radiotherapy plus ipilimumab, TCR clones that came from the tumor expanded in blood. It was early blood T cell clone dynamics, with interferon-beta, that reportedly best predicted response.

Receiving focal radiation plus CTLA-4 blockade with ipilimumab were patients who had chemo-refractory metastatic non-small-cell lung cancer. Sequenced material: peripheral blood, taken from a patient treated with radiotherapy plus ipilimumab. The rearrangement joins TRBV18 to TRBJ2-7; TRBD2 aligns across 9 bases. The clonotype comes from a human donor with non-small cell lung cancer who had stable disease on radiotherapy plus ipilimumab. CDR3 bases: TGTGCCAGCTCAGACCGCGGACTAGCGAGGGAGCAGTACTTC. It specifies CASSDRGLAREQYF.